The rows below give T cell receptor beta chains drawn from one sample of a study of T cell changes during pregnancy in multiple sclerosis. Only in-frame clones appear in the TCRdb table, and some are missing; sequencing was by immunoSEQ multiplex PCR. Among roughly 56,000 clones listed, around 90% were seen once. The sample here was CD4+ T cells from peripheral blood mononuclear cells, taken after pregnancy. The receptors originated from a female donor in good health, enrolled as a control in a pregnancy study. Each CDR3 is given with its conserved first and last residue. Fields, in order: clone size, CDR3 length, D gene, J gene, V gene, CDR3 DNA, CDR3 protein. The D gene is left open where the match is weak. Clone size, where shown, is once, few, many, or a class for clones that have expanded.

clone size: NA; CDR3 length: 18; D gene: TRBD1; J gene: TRBJ1-5; V gene: TRBV19; CDR3 DNA: TGTGCCAGTACCACCCTCGGGACAGGGGTTACGAGCAATCAGCCCCAGCATTTT; CDR3 protein: CASTTLGTGVTSNQPQHF
clone size: few; CDR3 length: 12; D gene: NA; J gene: TRBJ1-1; V gene: TRBV5-1; CDR3 DNA: TGCGCCAGCAGCTTGGAATTCGGGATAGCTTTCTTT; CDR3 protein: CASSLEFGIAFF
clone size: NA; CDR3 length: 16; D gene: NA; J gene: TRBJ1-2; V gene: TRBV19; CDR3 DNA: TGTGCCAGTAGTATAGTTTGGGGGGATCCTCGTTATGGCTACACCTTC; CDR3 protein: CASSIVWGDPRYGYTF
clone size: NA; CDR3 length: 15; D gene: NA; J gene: TRBJ1-6; V gene: TRBV5-1; CDR3 DNA: TGCGCCAGCAGCTTTGGACAGCAAGCAGATTCACCCCTCCACTTT; CDR3 protein: CASSFGQQADSPLHF
clone size: NA; CDR3 length: 13; D gene: TRBD1; J gene: TRBJ1-1; V gene: TRBV19; CDR3 DNA: TGTGCCAGTAGTCGTCGACAGGGGACTGAAGCTTTCTTT; CDR3 protein: CASSRRQGTEAFF
clone size: NA; CDR3 length: 16; D gene: TRBD2; J gene: TRBJ2-3; V gene: TRBV10-3; CDR3 DNA: TGTGCCATCAGTGAGTCAGAGCGGGGGGGTTTAGATACGCAGTATTTT; CDR3 protein: CAISESERGGLDTQYF
clone size: NA; CDR3 length: 16; D gene: NA; J gene: TRBJ2-1; V gene: TRBV5-6; CDR3 DNA: TGTGCCAGCAGCTTGGTGTCCCGAGCGGCCAACAATGAGCAGTTCTTC; CDR3 protein: CASSLVSRAANNEQFF
clone size: NA; CDR3 length: 14; D gene: NA; J gene: TRBJ1-1; V gene: TRBV5-5; CDR3 DNA: TGTGCCAGCAGCTTGGACCAGGTGAACACTGAAGCTTTCTTT; CDR3 protein: CASSLDQVNTEAFF
clone size: NA; CDR3 length: 14; D gene: TRBD1; J gene: TRBJ1-5; V gene: TRBV7-8; CDR3 DNA: TGTGCCAGCAGCATAGACAGGGGCGATCAGCCCCAGCATTTT; CDR3 protein: CASSIDRGDQPQHF
clone size: once; CDR3 length: 14; D gene: TRBD1; J gene: TRBJ1-2; V gene: TRBV7-9; CDR3 DNA: TGTGCCAGCAGCGATGACGACAGGGTCGGCGGCTACACCTTC; CDR3 protein: CASSDDDRVGGYTF
clone size: NA; CDR3 length: 16; D gene: TRBD2; J gene: TRBJ2-5; V gene: TRBV11-3; CDR3 DNA: TGTGCCAGCAGCCCGTCGGGGGGGGGCCTTAAAGAGACCCAGTACTTC; CDR3 protein: CASSPSGGGLKETQYF
clone size: NA; CDR3 length: 15; D gene: NA; J gene: TRBJ1-3; V gene: TRBV9; CDR3 DNA: TGTGCCAGCAGCGTAAACAGCCTCTCTGGAAACACCATATATTTT; CDR3 protein: CASSVNSLSGNTIYF
clone size: once; CDR3 length: 15; D gene: TRBD1; J gene: TRBJ2-2; V gene: TRBV4-1; CDR3 DNA: TGCGCCAGCGGCCCCGGACAGGGCGGCACCGGGGAGCTGTTTTTT; CDR3 protein: CASGPGQGGTGELFF
clone size: NA; CDR3 length: 13; D gene: NA; J gene: TRBJ1-5; V gene: TRBV7-2; CDR3 DNA: TGTGCCAGCAGCTCCGTTGCGGGTCGGCCCCAGCATTTT; CDR3 protein: CASSSVAGRPQHF
clone size: NA; CDR3 length: 12; D gene: NA; J gene: TRBJ2-1; V gene: TRBV6-5; CDR3 DNA: TGTGCCAGCAGTTACGGGGGCTTCGGGCAGTTCTTC; CDR3 protein: CASSYGGFGQFF
clone size: NA; CDR3 length: 13; D gene: NA; J gene: TRBJ1-5; V gene: TRBV18; CDR3 DNA: TGTGCCAGCTCACCAGAGGGCAATCAGCCCCAGCATTTT; CDR3 protein: CASSPEGNQPQHF
clone size: few; CDR3 length: 14; D gene: NA; J gene: TRBJ1-4; V gene: TRBV7-9; CDR3 DNA: TGTGCCAGCAGCTTGGACCAGGGAACGGCAAAACTGTTTTTT; CDR3 protein: CASSLDQGTAKLFF
clone size: NA; CDR3 length: 14; D gene: NA; J gene: TRBJ2-5; V gene: TRBV7-2; CDR3 DNA: TGTGCCAGCAGCTTTTCTGGGCAACAAGAGACCCAGTACTTC; CDR3 protein: CASSFSGQQETQYF
clone size: NA; CDR3 length: 12; D gene: TRBD1; J gene: TRBJ2-7; V gene: TRBV10-3; CDR3 DNA: TGTGCCATCAGGGAACAGGGGTGGGAGCAGTACTTC; CDR3 protein: CAIREQGWEQYF